Only a few counts were recorded for the clone carrying this T cell receptor (beta chain). Its antigen is currently unknown. The V gene lost 7 bases and the J gene lost 2 bases, with 14 bases spanning the gap. Germline values: CDR1 MDHEN, CDR2 SYDVKM. CDR3 size: 14 residues. CD4+ T cells that had been cultured provided DNA sequenced with the Oncomine TCR Beta short-read assay. TCRdb itself ran the PCR reads through MiXCR, one entry per CDR3 protein. Of under 15,000 distinct CDR3 sequences detected, 50% appear once; the ten largest clones hold around 18%. As for treatment: approximately 9-day PBMC culture with coronavirus spike peptide pools or control peptides (ViraFEST assay). The data stem from a study of vaccination and CD4 T cells after COVID-19.

This TCR was sampled from a human donor who had recovered from COVID-19. V and J are TRBV28 and TRBJ2-5; the D gene is possibly TRBD2 (5 bases). Sequencing used CD4+ T cells from blood, cultured in vitro. Here the CDR3 reads CASTPSGIQETQYF. Here the CDR3 DNA reads TGTGCCAGCACCCCATCGGGGATTCAAGAGACCCAGTACTTC.